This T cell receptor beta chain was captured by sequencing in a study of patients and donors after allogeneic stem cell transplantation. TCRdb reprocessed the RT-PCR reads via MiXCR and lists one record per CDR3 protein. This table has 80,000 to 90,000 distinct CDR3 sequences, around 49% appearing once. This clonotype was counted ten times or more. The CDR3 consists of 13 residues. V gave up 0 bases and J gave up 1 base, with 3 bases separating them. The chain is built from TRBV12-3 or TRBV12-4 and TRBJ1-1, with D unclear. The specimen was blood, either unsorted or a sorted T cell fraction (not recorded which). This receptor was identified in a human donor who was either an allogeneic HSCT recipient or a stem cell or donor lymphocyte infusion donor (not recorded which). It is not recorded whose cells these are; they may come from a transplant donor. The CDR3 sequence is CASSLAENTEAFF. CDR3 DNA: TGTGCCAGCAGTTTAGCGGAGAACACTGAAGCTTTCTTT.